The source of this T cell receptor (beta chain) is a study of cytotoxic CD8 clonotypes in ibrutinib-treated CLL. At the level of the study: On average, each sample had some 250,000 productive templates and 96,000 or so productive rearrangements.

Clones were sequenced by immunoSEQ multiplex PCR, and TCRdb holds only the in-frame ones, with some missing. The top ten hold 15% to 20% of the sample, which has 15,000 or so clones, 55% to 80% seen once. The sample in question was PBMCs, obtained before ibrutinib treatment. The TCR originated in a human donor with chronic lymphocytic leukemia.

CDR3: CASSASIGHEQYF. The CDR3 DNA is TGCGCCAGCAGTGCTAGCATCGGCCACGAGCAGTACTTC. This chain links TRBV5-1 with TRBJ2-7; maybe TRBD2 (5 bases). Trimming shortened V by 5 bases and J by 5 bases, and 14 bases separated the two germline ends. Germline assignment: CDR1 SGHRS and CDR2 YFSETQ. The length of the CDR3 is 13 residues. Using reference TRBV5-1 and TRBJ2-7 for the parts outside the CDR3, the full variable domain is KAGVTQTPRYLIKTRGQQVTLSCSPISGHRSVSWYQQTPGQGLQFLFEYFSETQRNKGNFPGRFSGRQFSNSRSEMNVSTLELGDSALYLCASSASIGHEQYFGPGTRLTVT.